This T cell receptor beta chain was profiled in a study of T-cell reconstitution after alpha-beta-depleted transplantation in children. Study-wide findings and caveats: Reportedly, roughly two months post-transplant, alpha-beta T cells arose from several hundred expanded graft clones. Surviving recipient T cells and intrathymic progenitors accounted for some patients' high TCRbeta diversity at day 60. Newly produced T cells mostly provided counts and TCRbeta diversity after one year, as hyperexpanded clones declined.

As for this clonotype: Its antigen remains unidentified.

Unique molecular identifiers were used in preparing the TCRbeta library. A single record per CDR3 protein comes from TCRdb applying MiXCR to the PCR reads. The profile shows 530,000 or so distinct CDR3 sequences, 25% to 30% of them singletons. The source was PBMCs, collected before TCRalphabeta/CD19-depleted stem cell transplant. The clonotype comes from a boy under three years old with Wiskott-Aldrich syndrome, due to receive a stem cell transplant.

CDR3 sequence reads: CASSLGGDFPYEQYF. In DNA, the CDR3 is TGCGCCAGCAGCTTGGGAGGCGATTTCCCCTACGAGCAGTACTTC. The chain couples TRBV5-1 to TRBJ2-7; the D is unclear. This CDR3 has 15 residues. Trimming removed 0 bases from V and 2 bases from J, with 12 bases in between. Germline-derived CDR1 and CDR2 are SGHRS and YFSETQ. Combining the CDR3 with reference TRBV5-1 and TRBJ2-7 gives the whole variable domain KAGVTQTPRYLIKTRGQQVTLSCSPISGHRSVSWYQQTPGQGLQFLFEYFSETQRNKGNFPGRFSGRQFSNSRSEMNVSTLELGDSALYLCASSLGGDFPYEQYFGPGTRLTVT.